This T cell receptor beta chain was observed in a study of T-cell memory formation after mild COVID-19. CDR3 length: 16 residues. CDR1 is LGHNA and CDR2 is YNFKEQ in the germline V gene. Deletions cut 0 bases from V and 1 base from J, with 12 bases between. TCRdb ran MiXCR on the 5' RACE reads and lists one entry per CDR3 protein. The sample lists 300,000 to 350,000 distinct CDR3 sequences; approximately 19% were seen once. The material sequenced was PBMCs or a T cell subset sorted from them (not recorded which). This chain uses TRBV4-2 with TRBJ1-1; D remains ambiguous. This TCR came from a man aged 18 to 35 who had mild COVID-19 (a few samples of this study predate the infection). Cell type and time point are not known. CDR3 protein: CASSQDWALGNTEAFF. The CDR3, as DNA: TGTGCCAGCAGCCAAGATTGGGCCCTCGGGAACACTGAAGCTTTCTTT.